This T cell receptor (beta chain) was captured in a study of blood T cell repertoires in COVID-19. In the study overall: Spain, Italy and the United States supplied samples that represented acute and convalescent COVID-19.

The protocol was immunoSEQ multiplex PCR, while the TCRdb copy is restricted to in-frame clones and leaves out a portion. This sample yields approximately 150,000 clones, of which around 90% are seen a single time; roughly a sixth belongs to the top ten. The clonotype originates from a man aged 55 to 70 with active or convalescent COVID-19. Sequenced material: peripheral blood.

The CDR3 loop is CASSESGARNTIYF. The CDR3 region has the DNA TGTGCCAGCAGTGAATCAGGGGCCAGAAACACCATATATTTT. The genes are TRBV6-1 and TRBJ1-3; D perhaps matches TRBD1 (6 bases). The CDR3 length is 14 residues. Trimming pared 2 bases from V and 5 bases from J, leaving 10 bases between. Germline assignment: CDR1 MNHNS and CDR2 SASEGT.